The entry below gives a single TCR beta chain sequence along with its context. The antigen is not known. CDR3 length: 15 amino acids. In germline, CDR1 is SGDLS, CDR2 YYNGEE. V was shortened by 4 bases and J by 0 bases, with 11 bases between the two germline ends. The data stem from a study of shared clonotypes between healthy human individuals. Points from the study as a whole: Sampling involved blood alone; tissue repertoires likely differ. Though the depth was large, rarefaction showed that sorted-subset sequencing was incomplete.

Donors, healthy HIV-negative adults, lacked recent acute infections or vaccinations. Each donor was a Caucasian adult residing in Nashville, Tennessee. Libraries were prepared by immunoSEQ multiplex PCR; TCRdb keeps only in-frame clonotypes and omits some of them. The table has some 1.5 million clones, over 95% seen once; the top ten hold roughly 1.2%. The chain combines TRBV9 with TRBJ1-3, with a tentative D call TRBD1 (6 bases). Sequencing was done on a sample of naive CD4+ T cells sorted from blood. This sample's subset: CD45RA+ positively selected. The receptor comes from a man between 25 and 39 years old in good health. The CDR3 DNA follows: TGTGCCAGCAGCCCCAGGACAGACTCTGGAAACACCATATATTTT. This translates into CASSPRTDSGNTIYF.